The clone carrying this TCR beta chain was observed once. No antigen is known for it. A much larger clone sits a single nucleotide away, making a read error possible. This entry is derived from a study of early T cells in non-severe SARS-CoV-2 infection. Across the whole study: Bulk RNA from unsorted whole blood was sequenced; chains were unpaired. Study results and caveats: VDJdb matching skewed toward anti-spike CD8 responses, missing private and CD4 specificities.

Individual cDNA molecules carried attached unique molecular identifiers. TCRdb reprocessed the 5' RACE reads via MiXCR and lists one record per CDR3 protein. This sample has 55,000 to 70,000 distinct CDR3 sequences, with under 10% found just once. Sequences were obtained from whole blood. The clonotype originates from an adult who was a healthcare worker with PCR-confirmed SARS-CoV-2 infection or an uninfected control (not recorded which).

CDR3 protein: CATSDQSNTEAFF. CDR3 coding DNA: TGTGCCACCAGTGACCAATCGAACACTGAAGCTTTCTTT. The V call is TRBV24-1, the J call TRBJ1-1; D not resolved. Trimming shortened V by 4 bases and J by 1 base, and 6 bases separated the two germline ends. CDR1 and CDR2 from the germline V gene are KGHDR and SFDVKD. The CDR3 is made up of 13 amino acids.